The clone carrying this T cell receptor (beta chain) appeared many times. Its cognate antigen is unknown. The data derive from a study of early T cells in non-severe SARS-CoV-2 infection. The overall study: Bulk RNA from unsorted whole blood was sequenced; chains were unpaired.

The germline CDR1 and CDR2 sequences are GTSNPN and SVGIG (reference sequence). This CDR3 is 16 amino acids long. V was shortened by 2 bases and J by 0 bases, with 11 bases between the two germline ends. The library protocol tagged individual cDNA molecules with unique molecular identifiers. TCRdb reanalysed the 5' RACE reads using MiXCR and keeps one entry per CDR3 protein. The sample lists some 71,000 distinct CDR3 sequences, about an eighth seen once, with roughly 6% in the top ten. Study-wide points: The matching step, a VDJdb search, favored anti-spike CD8 responses and missed private and CD4 specificities.

The chain carries TRBV30 and TRBJ2-6; the D gene is possibly TRBD2 (5 bases). The receptor's source is an adult who was a healthcare worker with PCR-confirmed SARS-CoV-2 infection or an uninfected control (not recorded which). The material was whole blood, obtained at baseline. CDR3 residues: CAWSRSGNSGANVLTF. The CDR3 coding sequence is TGTGCCTGGAGTCGGTCCGGGAACTCTGGGGCCAACGTCCTGACTTTC.